A single sample is the source of the 20 T cell receptor beta chains below, sequenced in a study of T-cell memory formation after mild COVID-19. TCRdb re-derived calls from the 5' RACE reads in MiXCR, one entry per CDR3 protein. This sample has a few hundred thousand distinct CDR3 sequences, with 7% to 10% found just once. The sequencing input was PBMCs or a T cell subset sorted from them (not recorded which). These receptors were obtained from a man between 18 and 35 years old who had mild COVID-19 (a few samples of this study predate the infection). Cell type and time point are not known.

The table lists this clonotype with many counts. This chain joins TRBV5-5 and TRBJ2-5, with a possible D match to TRBD2 (6 bases). The germline CDR1 and CDR2 sequences are SGHKS and YYEKEE (reference sequence). Deletions cut 4 bases from V and 5 bases from J, with 18 bases between. The CDR3 contains 15 residues. CDR3 bases: TGTGCCAGCAGCCCCACCGGAGGGGAAGGGGAGACCCAGTACTTC. Its protein product is CASSPTGGEGETQYF.

Many counts were recorded for this clonotype. The chain couples TRBV20-1 to TRBJ2-3, with TRBD2 matching over 11 bases. V gave up 0 bases and J gave up 2 bases; unmatched junction bases: 7. CDR1 is DFQATT, CDR2 SNEGSKA, per germline (reference sequence). The CDR3 length is 17 residues. The CDR3: CSARDHTSGGSTDTQYF. The CDR3 nucleotides are TGCAGTGCTAGAGATCACACTAGCGGGGGCTCCACAGATACGCAGTATTTT.

This clonotype was observed a few times. The V and J genes are TRBV4-1 and TRBJ1-1; 8 bases fit TRBD1. Germline V gene data show CDR1 as MGHRA and CDR2 as YSYEKL. This CDR3 spans 13 amino acids. With 4 bases clipped from V and 7 bases from J, the junction kept 5 bases outside the gene matches. In DNA form, the CDR3 reads TGCGCCAGCAGCCGGACAGGGATCGGTGAAGCTTTCTTT. Its translation: CASSRTGIGEAFF.

There are a few counts of this clonotype. The rearrangement uses TRBV28 and TRBJ2-2, with unresolved D. V lost 1 base to trimming and J lost 10 bases, with 10 bases between them. The length of the CDR3 is 13 residues. CDR1 and CDR2 (germline): MDHEN, SYDVKM. The CDR3: CASSLFPGQELFF. The CDR3 nucleotides read TGTGCCAGCAGTTTATTCCCCGGTCAGGAGCTGTTTTTT.

This clonotype showed up many times. The V gene is TRBV4-1, the J gene TRBJ2-3; possible D gene TRBD2, 5 bases. The V end was cut by 1 base, the J end by 3 bases, with 8 bases between. Germline V CDR1 and CDR2: MGHRA, YSYEKL. CDR3 length: 14 residues. Written as DNA, the CDR3 is TGCGCCAGCAGCCAAGTGCTAGCAACAGATACGCAGTATTTT. Translating it yields CASSQVLATDTQYF.

In its sample, this clonotype was seen many times. The V and J genes are TRBV7-9 and TRBJ1-6, with TRBD1 as a possible D gene (6 bases). This CDR3 contains 15 residues. CDR1 SEHNR and CDR2 FQNEAQ come from the germline V gene (reference sequence). The ends were cut back, 4 bases at V and 10 bases at J, with 17 bases in the middle. The CDR3 loop is CASSSLQGAGSPLHF. CDR3 DNA sequence: TGTGCCAGCAGCTCGCTACAGGGAGCGGGGTCACCCCTCCACTTT.

J is TRBJ2-5 and V is TRBV12-3 or TRBV12-4; the match to TRBD2 covers 14 bases. The CDR3 has 14 residues. The trim removed 11 bases at V and 5 bases at J, leaving 7 bases unmatched. CDR3 protein: CAGGTSGGDETQYF. The CDR3 bases are TGTGCCGGGGGGACTAGCGGGGGTGATGAGACCCAGTACTTC.

CDR3 sequence reads: CASSPSDYNEQFF. CDR3 nucleotides: TGTGCCAGCAGCCCATCCGACTACAATGAGCAGTTCTTC. This sequence joins TRBV3-1 and TRBJ2-1; D ambiguous. The length of the CDR3 is 13 residues. V was pared by 4 bases and J by 3 bases, with 7 bases between. From germline, CDR1 is LGHDT and CDR2 YNNKEL (reference sequence).

The V call is TRBV7-2, the J call TRBJ2-7; the match to TRBD1 covers 7 bases. V was clipped by 5 bases and J by 0 bases; unmatched bases: 13. The CDR3 has 17 residues. Germline CDR1 SGHTA, CDR2 FQGNSA. The CDR3, as DNA: TGTGCCAGCAGCCGAAGGTCAGGACAGGACGTCTCCTACGAGCAGTACGTC. Translating gives CASSRRSGQDVSYEQYV.

This clonotype was picked up many times. V usage is TRBV4-3 and J usage is TRBJ2-2; 7 bases are a match to TRBD1. CDR3 size: 15 residues. In germline, CDR1 is LGHNA, CDR2 YSLEER. The V and J ends lost 1 base and 7 bases, in that order; junction bases with no gene match: 6. The CDR3: CASSQAQGTVGELFF. CDR3 coding DNA: TGCGCCAGCAGCCAAGCACAGGGGACGGTCGGGGAGCTGTTTTTT.

This clonotype has more than one count but fewer than ten. The V gene is TRBV3-1, the J gene TRBJ2-3; 16 bases are a match to TRBD2. The CDR3 is made up of 18 amino acids. The germline gives CDR1 LGHDT, CDR2 YNNKEL (reference sequence). J gave up 4 bases and V 4 bases, and 8 bases lay outside the gene matches. The CDR3 DNA reads as TGTGCCAGCAGCCCGGGGACTAGCGGGGGGGCCTCGGCAGATACGCAGTATTTT. Translation gives CASSPGTSGGASADTQYF.

This clonotype was observed a few times. The rearrangement uses TRBV11-3 and TRBJ2-2; 8 positions match TRBD2. The CDR3 runs 14 residues. With V trimmed by 1 base and J by 6 bases, 1 base remained unmatched. The V gene's germline CDR1 is SGHNT and CDR2 YENEEA. The CDR3 protein is CASSLAGGPGELFF. CDR3 bases: TGTGCCAGCAGCTTAGCGGGGGGGCCCGGGGAGCTGTTTTTT.

The V and J genes are TRBV7-9 and TRBJ2-2; D is ambiguous. CDR3 length: 12 amino acids. Trimming cost V 5 bases and J 6 bases, with 7 bases left between them. CDR1 and CDR2 from the germline V gene are SEHNR and FQNEAQ (reference sequence). The CDR3 nucleotides read TGTGCCAGCAGCAGAGCCCCCGGGGAGCTGTTTTTT. Protein product: CASSRAPGELFF. The full variable domain, its missing parts supplied by reference TRBV7-9 and TRBJ2-2, is DTGVSQNPRHKITKRGQNVTFRCDPISEHNRLYWYRQTLGQGPEFLTYFQNEAQLEKSRLLSDRFSAERPKGSFSTLEIQRTEQGDSAMYLCASSRAPGELFFGEGSRLTVL.

To note about this clonotype: An end of the junction does not agree with germline; a read error may underlie this. This chain joins TRBV6-5 and TRBJ1-1; D gene uncertain. This CDR3 has 10 amino acids. Germline loops: CDR1 MNHEY, CDR2 SVGAGI. CDR3 DNA sequence: TGTGCCGGCGACCTTCACTGGGTCCCCTTT. Its translation: CAGDLHWVPF.

This clonotype was seen a few times. The rearrangement uses TRBV6-2 or TRBV6-3 and TRBJ1-5; D perhaps matches TRBD1 (5 bases). The CDR3 sequence is 17 residues long. The germline V gene has CDR1 MNHEY and CDR2 SVGEGT. Trimming took 2 bases from V and 4 from J, leaving 18 bases between them. CDR3 DNA sequence: TGTGCCAGCAGTTACACATACGAAGACAGCTTTAATCAGCCCCAGCATTTT. Translated: CASSYTYEDSFNQPQHF.

This clonotype was counted a few times. The chain has TRBV19 and TRBJ1-2, with 8 positions matching TRBD1. V shed 3 bases and J 0 bases; nucleotides not matched to a gene: 9. Germline CDR1 reads LNHDA; CDR2 reads SQIVND (reference sequence). CDR3 length: 17 amino acids. CDR3 sequence (DNA): TGTGCCAGTAGTATCCCGGGACAGGCCCAATCTAACTATGGCTACACCTTC. It yields the protein CASSIPGQAQSNYGYTF.

The rearrangement joins TRBV4-2 to TRBJ2-3, with 7 bases fitting TRBD2. After removal of 0 bases from V and 3 bases from J, the junction contained 6 bases not matched to a gene. The CDR3 sequence is 16 residues long. Germline loops: CDR1 LGHNA, CDR2 YNFKEQ. DNA of the CDR3: TGTGCCAGCAGCCAAGATCAGAGCGGGGCGACAGATACGCAGTATTTT. Its translation: CASSQDQSGATDTQYF.

CDR3 in DNA: TGTGCCAGCAGCCTCCGGGACCTACGGGAGACCCAGTACTTC. Amino acids: CASSLRDLRETQYF. This chain connects TRBV7-9 to TRBJ2-5; D tentatively fits TRBD1 or TRBD2 (5 bases each). CDR3 length equals 14 residues. The germline gives CDR1 SEHNR, CDR2 FQNEAQ (reference sequence). V lost 5 bases and J lost 5, with 15 bases in between.

This chain connects TRBV24-1 to TRBJ2-1; D possibly corresponds to TRBD1 (6 bases). The V and J ends lost 2 bases and 8 bases respectively, with 6 bases between them. The germline V gene has CDR1 KGHDR and CDR2 SFDVKD. This CDR3 comprises 12 residues. CDR3 in DNA: TGTGCCACCAGTGATTCAGGGGATGAGCAGTTCTTC. It is translated as CATSDSGDEQFF.

This clonotype occurred a few times. The chain carries TRBV7-2 and TRBJ2-3; D ambiguous. Germline V gene lookup returns CDR1 SGHTA and CDR2 FQGNSA. This CDR3 region has 14 residues. V was trimmed by 5 bases and J by 2 bases, leaving 11 bases between them. The CDR3 spells CASSKQRITDTQYF. The CDR3 coding sequence is TGTGCCAGCAGCAAACAGAGAATCACAGATACGCAGTATTTT.